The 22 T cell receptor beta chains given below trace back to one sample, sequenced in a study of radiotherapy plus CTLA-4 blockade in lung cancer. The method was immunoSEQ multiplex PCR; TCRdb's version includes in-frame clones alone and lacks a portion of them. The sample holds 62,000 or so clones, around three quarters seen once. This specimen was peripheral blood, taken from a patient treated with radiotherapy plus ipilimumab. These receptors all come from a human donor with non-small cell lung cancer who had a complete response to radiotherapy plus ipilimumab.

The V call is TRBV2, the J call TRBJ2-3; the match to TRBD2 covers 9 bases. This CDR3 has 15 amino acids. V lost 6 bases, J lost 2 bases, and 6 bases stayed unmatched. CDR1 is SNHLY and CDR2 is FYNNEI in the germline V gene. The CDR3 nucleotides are TGTGCCAGCAGCCGAGTAGCGGGGGCCACAGATACGCAGTATTTT. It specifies CASSRVAGATDTQYF.

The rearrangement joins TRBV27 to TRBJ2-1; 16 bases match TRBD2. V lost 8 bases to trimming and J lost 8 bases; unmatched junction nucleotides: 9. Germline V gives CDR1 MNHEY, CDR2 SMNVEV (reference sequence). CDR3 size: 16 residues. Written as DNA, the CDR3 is TGTGCCAGCGGTTACTACGGGACTAGCGGGGGGGATGAGCAGTTCTTC. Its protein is CASGYYGTSGGDEQFF.

The CDR3: CASSSRTPTGNTIYF. CDR3 coding DNA: TGTGCCAGCAGTTCCCGGACTCCGACTGGAAACACCATATATTTT. The V call is TRBV2, the J call TRBJ1-3; D gene ambiguous. Germline CDR1 and CDR2: SNHLY and FYNNEI. V lost 5 bases and J 2 bases, leaving 13 bases between the germline ends. The CDR3 length is 15 residues.

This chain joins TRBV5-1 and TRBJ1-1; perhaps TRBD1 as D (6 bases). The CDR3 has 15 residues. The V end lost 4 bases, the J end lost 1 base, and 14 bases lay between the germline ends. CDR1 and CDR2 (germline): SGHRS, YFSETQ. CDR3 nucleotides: TGCGCCAGCAGCCCCTCCCCGGACAGGAACACTGAAGCTTTCTTT. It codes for CASSPSPDRNTEAFF.

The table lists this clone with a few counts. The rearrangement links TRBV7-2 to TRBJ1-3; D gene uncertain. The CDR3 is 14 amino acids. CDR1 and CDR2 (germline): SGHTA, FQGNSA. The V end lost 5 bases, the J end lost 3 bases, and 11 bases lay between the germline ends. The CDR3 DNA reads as TGTGCCAGCAGCCCTTCGGGGATTGGAAACACCATATATTTT. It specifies CASSPSGIGNTIYF. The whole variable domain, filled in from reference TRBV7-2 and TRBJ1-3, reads GAGVSQSPSNKVTEKGKDVELRCDPISGHTALYWYRQSLGQGLEFLIYFQGNSAPDKSGLPSDRFSAERTGGSVSTLTIQRTQQEDSAVYLCASSPSGIGNTIYFGEGSWLTVV.

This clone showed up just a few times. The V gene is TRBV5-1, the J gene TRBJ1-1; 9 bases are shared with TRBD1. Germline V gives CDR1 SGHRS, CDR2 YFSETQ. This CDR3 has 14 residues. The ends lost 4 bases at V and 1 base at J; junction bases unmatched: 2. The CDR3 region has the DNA TGCGCCAGCAGCCAGACAGGGGGGAACACTGAAGCTTTCTTT. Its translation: CASSQTGGNTEAFF.

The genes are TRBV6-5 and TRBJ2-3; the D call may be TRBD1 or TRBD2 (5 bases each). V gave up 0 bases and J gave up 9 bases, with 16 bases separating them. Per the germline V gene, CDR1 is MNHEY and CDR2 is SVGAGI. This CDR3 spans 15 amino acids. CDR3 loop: CASSYSGTMVGTQYF. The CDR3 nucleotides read TGTGCCAGCAGTTACTCTGGGACCATGGTCGGGACGCAGTATTTT.

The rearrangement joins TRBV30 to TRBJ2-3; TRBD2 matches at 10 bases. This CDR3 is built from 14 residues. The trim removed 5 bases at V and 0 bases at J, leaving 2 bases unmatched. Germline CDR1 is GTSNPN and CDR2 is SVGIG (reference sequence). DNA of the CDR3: TGTGCCTGGGGACTAGCGGCTAGCACAGATACGCAGTATTTT. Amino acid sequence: CAWGLAASTDTQYF.

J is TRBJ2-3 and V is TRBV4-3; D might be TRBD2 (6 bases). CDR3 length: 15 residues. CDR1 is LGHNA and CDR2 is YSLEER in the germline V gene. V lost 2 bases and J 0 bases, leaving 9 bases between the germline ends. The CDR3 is CASSQLAASTDTQYF. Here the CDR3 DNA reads TGCGCCAGCAGCCAATTAGCGGCTAGCACAGATACGCAGTATTTT.

The chain's CDR3 is CASSIQRDSKSSTYGYTF. The CDR3 DNA reads TGTGCCAGCAGCATACAGCGGGACAGCAAGAGCTCTACCTATGGCTACACCTTC. This chain links TRBV7-2 with TRBJ1-2, with TRBD1 matching 7 bases. The CDR3 consists of 18 residues. With V trimmed by 5 bases and J by 4 bases, 19 bases remained unmatched. CDR1 is SGHTA, CDR2 FQGNSA, per germline. Supplemented by reference TRBV7-2 and TRBJ1-2, the full variable domain reads GAGVSQSPSNKVTEKGKDVELRCDPISGHTALYWYRQSLGQGLEFLIYFQGNSAPDKSGLPSDRFSAERTGGSVSTLTIQRTQQEDSAVYLCASSIQRDSKSSTYGYTFGSGTRLTVV.

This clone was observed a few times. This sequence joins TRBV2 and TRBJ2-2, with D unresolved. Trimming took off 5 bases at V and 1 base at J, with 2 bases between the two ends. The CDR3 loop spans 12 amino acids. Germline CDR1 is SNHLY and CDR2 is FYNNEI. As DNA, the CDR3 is TGTGCCAGCAGTAAGAACACCGGGGAGCTGTTTTTT. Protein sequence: CASSKNTGELFF.

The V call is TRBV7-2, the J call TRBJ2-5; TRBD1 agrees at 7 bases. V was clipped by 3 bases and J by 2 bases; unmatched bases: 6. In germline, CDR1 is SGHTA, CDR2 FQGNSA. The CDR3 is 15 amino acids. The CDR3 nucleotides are TGTGCCAGCAGCTTGATACCGGGACAGCAAGAGACCCAGTACTTC. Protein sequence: CASSLIPGQQETQYF.

The DNA for the CDR3 is TGTGCTAGTGGTTTTCCCCCTCGGGGGCGAAACTCAGGTGGCTACACCTTC. This encodes CASGFPPRGRNSGGYTF. The rearrangement uses TRBV12-5 and TRBJ1-2, with a possible D match to TRBD1 (6 bases). Germline CDR1 LGHNT, CDR2 FRNRAP. CDR3 length: 17 residues. V gave up 3 bases and J gave up 7 bases, with 24 bases separating them.

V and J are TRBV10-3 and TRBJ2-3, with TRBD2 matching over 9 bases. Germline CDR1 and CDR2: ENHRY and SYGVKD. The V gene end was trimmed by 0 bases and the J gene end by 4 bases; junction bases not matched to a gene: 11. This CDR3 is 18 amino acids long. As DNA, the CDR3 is TGTGCCATCAGTGAGTCGGAGGGCGGGAGGGGAGTGGCAGATACGCAGTATTTT. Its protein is CAISESEGGRGVADTQYF.

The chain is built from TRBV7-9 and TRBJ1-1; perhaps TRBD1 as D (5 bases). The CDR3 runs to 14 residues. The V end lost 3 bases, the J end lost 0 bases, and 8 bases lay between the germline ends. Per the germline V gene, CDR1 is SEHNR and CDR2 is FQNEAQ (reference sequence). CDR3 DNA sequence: TGTGCCAGCAGCTTTGGGGCTATGAACACTGAAGCTTTCTTT. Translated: CASSFGAMNTEAFF. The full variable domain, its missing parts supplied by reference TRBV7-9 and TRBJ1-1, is DTGVSQNPRHKITKRGQNVTFRCDPISEHNRLYWYRQTLGQGPEFLTYFQNEAQLEKSRLLSDRFSAERPKGSFSTLEIQRTEQGDSAMYLCASSFGAMNTEAFFGQGTRLTVV.

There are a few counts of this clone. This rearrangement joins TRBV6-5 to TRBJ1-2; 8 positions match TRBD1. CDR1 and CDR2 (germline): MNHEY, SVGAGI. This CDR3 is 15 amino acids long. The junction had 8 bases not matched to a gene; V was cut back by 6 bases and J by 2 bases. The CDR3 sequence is CASSPGTGENYGYTF. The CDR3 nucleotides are TGTGCCAGCAGCCCCGGGACAGGCGAAAACTATGGCTACACCTTC.

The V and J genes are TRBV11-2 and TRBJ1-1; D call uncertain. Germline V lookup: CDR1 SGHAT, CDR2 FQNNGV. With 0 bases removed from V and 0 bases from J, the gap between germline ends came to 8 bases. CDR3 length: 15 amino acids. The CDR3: CASSLELTMNTEAFF. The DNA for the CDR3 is TGTGCCAGCAGCTTAGAGCTAACCATGAACACTGAAGCTTTCTTT.

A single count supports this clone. The CDR3 nucleotides read TGCGCCAGCAGCCGTCCGGGACAGGGGAATTTCTACAATGAGCAGTTCTTC. This translates into CASSRPGQGNFYNEQFF. The chain is built from TRBV4-1 and TRBJ2-1; 10 nucleotides align to TRBD1. Germline assignment: CDR1 MGHRA and CDR2 YSYEKL. CDR3 size: 17 residues. With V trimmed by 4 bases and J by 3 bases, 9 bases remained unmatched.

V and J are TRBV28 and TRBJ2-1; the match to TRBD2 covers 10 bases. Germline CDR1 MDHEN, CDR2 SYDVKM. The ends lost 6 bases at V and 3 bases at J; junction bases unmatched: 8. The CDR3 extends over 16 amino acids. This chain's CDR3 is CASRPIAGGRYNEQFF. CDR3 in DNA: TGTGCCAGCAGACCAATAGCGGGGGGCCGCTACAATGAGCAGTTCTTC. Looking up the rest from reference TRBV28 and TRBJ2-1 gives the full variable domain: DVKVTQSSRYLVKRTGEKVFLECVQDMDHENMFWYRQDPGLGLRLIYFSYDVKMKEKGDIPEGYSVSREKKERFSLILESASTNQTSMYLCASRPIAGGRYNEQFFGPGTRLTVL.

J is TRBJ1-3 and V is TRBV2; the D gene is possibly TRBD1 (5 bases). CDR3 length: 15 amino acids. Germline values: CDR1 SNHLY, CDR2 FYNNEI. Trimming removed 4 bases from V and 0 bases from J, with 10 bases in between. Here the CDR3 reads CASSADSSSGNTIYF. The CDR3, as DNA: TGTGCCAGCAGTGCTGACAGTAGCTCTGGAAACACCATATATTTT.

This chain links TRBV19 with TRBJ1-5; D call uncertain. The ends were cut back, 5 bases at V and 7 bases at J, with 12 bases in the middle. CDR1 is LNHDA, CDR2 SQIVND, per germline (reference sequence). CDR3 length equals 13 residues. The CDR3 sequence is CASSSGMRQPQHF. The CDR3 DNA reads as TGTGCCAGTAGTTCAGGTATGAGACAGCCCCAGCATTTT.

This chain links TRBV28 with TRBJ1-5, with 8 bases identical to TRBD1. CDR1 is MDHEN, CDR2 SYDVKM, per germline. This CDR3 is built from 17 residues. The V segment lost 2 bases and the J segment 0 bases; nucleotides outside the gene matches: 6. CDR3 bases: TGTGCCAGCAGTTTACAGGGGGCGGTCAATAGCAATCAGCCCCAGCATTTT. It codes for CASSLQGAVNSNQPQHF.